The sequence of this TCR beta chain was determined in a study of T cell responses to AZD1222 COVID-19 vaccine. Regarding the study as a whole: Recipients of AZD1222 seropositive at baseline numbered only 6 or 7. Donor demographics were predominantly white British with a female majority; clonal diversity may be underestimated.

Regarding this clone: Antigen: not known.

Sequenced by immunoSEQ multiplex PCR; TCRdb stores in-frame clones only, minus some. Here the sample spans 95,000 to 150,000 clones, around 92% being singletons. In germline, CDR1 is MNHEY, CDR2 SMNVEV (reference sequence). V shed 6 bases, J shed 4 bases, and the junction held 4 bases outside the gene matches. CDR3 length equals 14 residues. This receptor was taken from an adult in good health. The source material was peripheral blood, sampled on day 0 of AZD1222 vaccination. The chain has TRBV27 and TRBJ2-1, with 9 bases that match TRBD1. CDR3 in DNA: TGTGCCAGCAGAGCGGGGACAGGGTACAATGAGCAGTTCTTC. Encoded protein: CASRAGTGYNEQFF.